Presented here are 16 T cell receptor beta chains from one specimen sequenced in a study of blood T cell repertoires in COVID-19. Clones were sequenced by immunoSEQ multiplex PCR, and TCRdb holds only the in-frame ones, with some missing. The sample consists of roughly 150,000 clones, roughly 93% of them appearing once. The sequenced sample consisted of peripheral blood. The receptors shown here come from a young man with acute or convalescent COVID-19.

The chain employs TRBV24-1 and TRBJ2-3; D gene unclear. Per germline, CDR1 KGHDR and CDR2 SFDVKD. The CDR3 is made up of 15 amino acids. Trimming stripped 8 bases from V and 1 base from J, with 15 bases between. Here the CDR3 reads CATTQDSTGTDTQYF. In nucleotides, the CDR3 is TGTGCCACCACGCAAGATTCAACTGGCACAGATACGCAGTATTTT.

The V call is TRBV24-1, the J call TRBJ2-2; D possibly corresponds to TRBD1 (6 bases). The germline gives CDR1 KGHDR, CDR2 SFDVKD. The V and J ends lost 2 bases and 0 bases respectively, with 12 bases between them. The CDR3 has 17 residues. The CDR3 DNA sequence: TGTGCCACCAGTGATTCGACAGGTGACGCGAACACCGGGGAGCTGTTTTTT. Amino acid sequence: CATSDSTGDANTGELFF.

The genes are TRBV19 and TRBJ1-3, with TRBD1 identical over 7 bases. The CDR3 totals 13 residues. The V gene end was trimmed by 10 bases and the J gene end by 0 bases; junction bases not matched to a gene: 3. Per the germline V gene, CDR1 is LNHDA and CDR2 is SQIVND (reference sequence). The CDR3 DNA reads TGTGCCATTCGGGACAGCTCTGGAAACACCATATATTTT. The encoded protein is CAIRDSSGNTIYF.

This chain uses TRBV4-1 with TRBJ1-6; weak D call: TRBD1 (6 bases). The V gene lost 2 bases and the J gene lost 7 bases, with 24 bases spanning the gap. The CDR3 length is 19 residues. Germline CDR1 MGHRA, CDR2 YSYEKL. The CDR3 protein is CASSQLNRGGGRGNSPLHF. The CDR3 nucleotides are TGCGCCAGCAGCCAACTCAACCGAGGGGGAGGGAGAGGGAATTCACCCCTCCACTTT.

This chain links TRBV2 with TRBJ2-2; the D is unclear. Looked up from germline, CDR1 is SNHLY and CDR2 is FYNNEI. The CDR3 consists of 14 residues. Trimming left V 1 base short and J 8 bases short, with 11 bases between. This CDR3 is CASSEVNTGGELFF. CDR3 sequence (DNA): TGTGCCAGCAGTGAAGTTAACACCGGGGGGGAGCTGTTTTTT. Full variable domain (rest looked up from reference TRBV2 and TRBJ2-2): EPEVTQTPSHQVTQMGQEVILRCVPISNHLYFYWYRQILGQKVEFLVSFYNNEISEKSEIFDDQFSVERPDGSNFTLKIRSTKLEDSAMYFCASSEVNTGGELFFGEGSRLTVL.

CDR3 DNA sequence: TGTGCCAGCAGCTTCGGACAAACAGGGGGCGTCATCCATAGCTCCTACGAGCAGTACTTC. It specifies CASSFGQTGGVIHSSYEQYF. This chain joins TRBV5-5 and TRBJ2-7, with 9 bases lining up with TRBD1. The CDR3 spans 20 residues. J gave up 0 bases and V 2 bases, and 18 bases lay outside the gene matches. Germline values: CDR1 SGHKS, CDR2 YYEKEE (reference sequence).

CDR3 nucleotides: TGCGCCAGCAGCTTGGTAGGGGGGGCAGAGACCCAGTACTTC. This gives the protein CASSLVGGAETQYF. The genes are TRBV5-1 and TRBJ2-5; weak D call: TRBD2 (7 bases). From germline, CDR1 is SGHRS and CDR2 YFSETQ. The CDR3 has 14 amino acids. Deletions cut 0 bases from V and 4 bases from J, with 10 bases between.

The chain recombines TRBV28 with TRBJ2-2, with 11 bases lining up with TRBD1. The CDR3 sequence is 17 residues long. Unmatched junction bases numbered 8, after V lost 4 bases and J lost 4 bases. Germline assignment: CDR1 MDHEN and CDR2 SYDVKM. CDR3 region: CASSSPRDRGSTGELFF. The CDR3 nucleotides read TGTGCCAGCAGTTCGCCTCGGGACAGGGGGTCCACCGGGGAGCTGTTTTTT.

The genes are TRBV6-2 or TRBV6-3 and TRBJ2-1; maybe TRBD1 (6 bases). This CDR3 has 11 amino acids. Trimming stripped 4 bases from V and 12 bases from J, with 10 bases between. Germline loops: CDR1 MNHEY, CDR2 SVGEGT. CDR3 sequence reads: CASSLRGGQFF. For the CDR3, the DNA is TGTGCCAGCAGTTTGCGAGGGGGGCAGTTCTTC.

The chain employs TRBV19 and TRBJ1-2; D might be TRBD1 (5 bases). The V gene lost 0 bases and the J gene lost 4 bases, with 9 bases spanning the gap. The CDR3 has 14 amino acids. CDR1 and CDR2 (germline): LNHDA, SQIVND (reference sequence). CDR3 sequence: CASSIDRDFYGYTF. CDR3 coding DNA: TGTGCCAGTAGTATAGACAGGGACTTCTATGGCTACACCTTC.

The genes are TRBV6-6 and TRBJ2-1, with TRBD2 matching 13 bases. V lost 2 bases and J lost 6; bases outside the gene matches: 1. CDR3 length: 15 amino acids. The germline gives CDR1 MNHNY, CDR2 SVGAGI (reference sequence). The CDR3 spells CASSYGTSGINEQFF. In nucleotides, the CDR3 is TGTGCCAGCAGTTACGGGACTAGCGGGATCAATGAGCAGTTCTTC.

The chain links TRBV5-6 to TRBJ2-3, with TRBD1 identical over 8 bases. The CDR3 extends over 15 amino acids. V gave up 4 bases and J gave up 6 bases; unmatched junction bases: 10. Germline lookup yields CDR1 SGHDT and CDR2 YYEEEE. The CDR3 sequence is CASSPRRTGFDTQYF. CDR3 nucleotide sequence: TGTGCCAGCAGCCCACGACGGACAGGGTTTGATACGCAGTATTTT.

This sequence joins TRBV19 and TRBJ1-5; 11 nucleotides match TRBD1. J gave up 6 bases and V 3 bases, and 7 bases lay outside the gene matches. The CDR3 runs to 16 residues. The germline V gene has CDR1 LNHDA and CDR2 SQIVND (reference sequence). Here the CDR3 DNA reads TGTGCCAGTAGTATTTTTTCGGGGACAGGGGGTCAGCCCCAGCATTTT. Translated, it gives CASSIFSGTGGQPQHF.

The chain couples TRBV14 to TRBJ2-1, with D possibly being TRBD2 (7 bases). The CDR3 is made up of 16 amino acids. The germline V gene has CDR1 SGHDN and CDR2 FVKESK. Trimming stripped 2 bases from V and 0 bases from J, with 11 bases between. The CDR3 loop is CASSQLGGASYNEQFF. The CDR3 DNA reads as TGTGCCAGCAGCCAACTAGGGGGGGCCTCCTACAATGAGCAGTTCTTC.

This chain joins TRBV5-1 and TRBJ1-2; D gene ambiguous. CDR3 length: 16 residues. From germline, CDR1 is SGHRS and CDR2 YFSETQ. V was shortened by 0 bases and J by 2 bases, with 14 bases between the two germline ends. The CDR3 region has the DNA TGCGCCAGCAGCTTGGGACGGGAGTTGGGGAACTATGGCTACACCTTC. Its translation is CASSLGRELGNYGYTF.

In this sample, this clone turned up once. The chain couples TRBV27 to TRBJ1-4; D is possibly TRBD1 (6 bases). The CDR3 runs 15 residues. Trimming took 5 bases from V and 7 from J, leaving 17 bases between them. The germline CDR1 and CDR2 sequences are MNHEY and SMNVEV (reference sequence). In DNA form, the CDR3 reads TGTGCCAGCAGTCCCCTCTCGGACAGACGTGAAAAACTGTTTTTT. Translation: CASSPLSDRREKLFF.